The 27 T cell receptor beta chains below all came from one sample that was sequenced in a study of control samples from healthy donors and cancer patients. TCRdb's copy holds only in-frame clones and misses some; the assay was immunoSEQ multiplex PCR. This sample yields approximately 90,000 clones, of which roughly 93% are seen a single time; about 1.5% belongs to the top ten. The sequenced sample consisted of blood. The receptors derive from a woman aged 25 to 45 in good health.

This clone was detected once. V is TRBV7-2 and J is TRBJ1-2, with D perhaps TRBD1 (5 bases). CDR3 length: 13 amino acids. CDR1 and CDR2 from the germline V gene are SGHTA and FQGNSA. V was clipped by 5 bases and J by 5 bases, with 12 bases between them. DNA of the CDR3: TGTGCCAGCAGCCAAGGGGTTGGGTATGGCTACACCTTC. Translating gives CASSQGVGYGYTF.

V and J are TRBV11-2 and TRBJ1-4; no definite D call. CDR1 and CDR2 (germline): SGHAT, FQNNGV. The CDR3 has 14 amino acids. V dropped 3 bases and J dropped 7 bases, with 12 bases sitting between them. Written as DNA, the CDR3 is TGTGCCAGCAGCTTGTCAGTAGTGGGTGAAAAACTGTTTTTT. Its protein product is CASSLSVVGEKLFF.

The chain employs TRBV5-8 and TRBJ1-5; D perhaps matches TRBD1 (6 bases). The CDR3 spans 16 residues. Germline values: CDR1 SGHTS, CDR2 YDEGEE. With 0 bases removed from V and 0 bases from J, the gap between germline ends came to 10 bases. This CDR3 is CASSLVQGYSNQPQHF. The CDR3 DNA follows: TGTGCCAGCAGCTTGGTTCAGGGGTATAGCAATCAGCCCCAGCATTTT.

The chain uses TRBV24-1 and TRBJ1-2; no clear D. There are 14 residues in the CDR3. Germline CDR1 KGHDR, CDR2 SFDVKD. Deletions cut 0 bases from V and 4 bases from J, with 8 bases between. The CDR3 DNA follows: TGTGCCACCAGTGATTTGGAGTCGGGCTATGGCTACACCTTC. This gives the protein CATSDLESGYGYTF.

V is TRBV12-5 and J is TRBJ1-3; TRBD1 might be the D (5 bases). Germline values: CDR1 LGHNT, CDR2 FRNRAP. This CDR3 spans 15 amino acids. Trimming pared 0 bases from V and 4 bases from J, leaving 10 bases between. The CDR3 loop is CASGLVPRAGNTIYF. CDR3 nucleotides: TGTGCTAGTGGTTTGGTGCCCAGGGCCGGAAACACCATATATTTT.

The chain recombines TRBV7-8 with TRBJ2-7; D gene ambiguous. V dropped 0 bases and J dropped 2 bases, with 11 bases sitting between them. CDR3 length: 15 amino acids. Germline V gene data show CDR1 as SGHVS and CDR2 as FQNEAQ. CDR3 DNA sequence: TGTGCCAGCAGCTTAGCGAAGCATGGGGCCTACGAGCAGTACTTC. Protein sequence: CASSLAKHGAYEQYF.

This chain links TRBV2 with TRBJ1-2, with 7 bases lining up with TRBD1. V gave up 4 bases and J gave up 0 bases; unmatched junction bases: 5. The CDR3 is made up of 15 amino acids. The germline V gene encodes CDR1 SNHLY and CDR2 FYNNEI. CDR3 sequence: CASSGHRGTNYGYTF. The CDR3 nucleotides are TGTGCCAGCAGTGGACACAGGGGAACTAACTATGGCTACACCTTC.

This chain uses TRBV28 with TRBJ1-2; 11 positions match TRBD1. Trimming took 6 bases from V and 4 from J; bases not matched to a gene: 7. Per germline, CDR1 MDHEN and CDR2 SYDVKM. The CDR3 has 15 residues. CDR3 nucleotide sequence: TGTGCCAGCAGCCATGGGACAGGGGGGTTCTATGGCTACACCTTC. It encodes CASSHGTGGFYGYTF.

The V and J genes are TRBV6-5 and TRBJ2-2; 9 bases map to TRBD1. Germline CDR1 MNHEY, CDR2 SVGAGI. V gave up 4 bases and J gave up 7 bases; unmatched junction bases: 7. This CDR3 has 15 amino acids. For the CDR3, the DNA is TGTGCCAGCAGTTCCGGGACAGGGCATGGCGGGGAGCTGTTTTTT. Translating gives CASSSGTGHGGELFF.

This clone was recorded only once. The rearrangement links TRBV5-4 to TRBJ2-4; 10 nucleotides align to TRBD1. The CDR3 sequence is 17 residues long. In germline, CDR1 is SGHNT, CDR2 YYREEE (reference sequence). V gave up 4 bases and J gave up 6 bases; unmatched junction bases: 13. The CDR3 is CASSPSLGTGAGNIQYF. The DNA of the CDR3 is TGTGCCAGCAGCCCGTCCCTTGGGACAGGGGCGGGAAACATTCAGTACTTC.

The gene calls are TRBV24-1 and TRBJ2-3; TRBD2 matches 14 bases. V shed 2 bases, J shed 6 bases, and the junction held 9 bases outside the gene matches. This CDR3 region has 18 residues. Germline V lookup: CDR1 KGHDR, CDR2 SFDVKD. The CDR3 sequence is CATSDSLGTSGSLDTQYF. The CDR3 DNA sequence: TGTGCCACCAGTGATTCCCTTGGGACTAGCGGGAGCCTCGATACGCAGTATTTT.

The gene calls are TRBV5-5 and TRBJ1-2; TRBD1 is a possible D gene (6 bases). The CDR3 covers 17 residues. V lost 4 bases, J lost 3 bases, and 22 bases lay in between. CDR1 is SGHKS and CDR2 is YYEKEE in the germline V gene (reference sequence). In DNA form, the CDR3 reads TGTGCCAGCAGCCTGGGGGCCATCGGGGTTGATCACTATGGCTACACCTTC. The encoded protein is CASSLGAIGVDHYGYTF.

V and J are TRBV6-5 and TRBJ2-1, with 12 bases that match TRBD2. The V gene end was trimmed by 6 bases and the J gene end by 6 bases; junction bases not matched to a gene: 6. The CDR3 extends over 15 amino acids. The germline gives CDR1 MNHEY, CDR2 SVGAGI. The CDR3 spells CASSSTSGGPNEQFF. The CDR3 DNA sequence: TGTGCCAGCAGCTCCACTAGCGGGGGGCCCAATGAGCAGTTCTTC.

The V call is TRBV19, the J call TRBJ1-1; weak D call: TRBD1 (6 bases). CDR3 length: 14 residues. Germline-derived CDR1 and CDR2 are LNHDA and SQIVND (reference sequence). With 4 bases removed from V and 0 bases from J, the gap between germline ends came to 9 bases. The CDR3 nucleotides read TGTGCCAGTAGTAGAGGACAGCTGAACACTGAAGCTTTCTTT. Translation gives CASSRGQLNTEAFF.

The chain links TRBV6-5 to TRBJ1-1, with a tentative D call TRBD1 (5 bases). Germline assignment: CDR1 MNHEY and CDR2 SVGAGI. V was pared by 11 bases and J by 3 bases, with 13 bases between. This CDR3 is 12 amino acids long. CDR3 sequence: CAGAESYTEAFF. The DNA for the CDR3 is TGTGCCGGGGCCGAGAGTTACACTGAAGCTTTCTTT.

The V and J genes are TRBV28 and TRBJ2-7; the D is unclear. V was clipped by 3 bases and J by 5 bases, with 11 bases between them. The CDR3 has 13 residues. Germline CDR1 and CDR2: MDHEN and SYDVKM. CDR3 residues: CASSFGSVDEQYF. In DNA form, the CDR3 reads TGTGCCAGCAGTTTCGGGTCCGTAGACGAGCAGTACTTC.

V is TRBV5-1 and J is TRBJ1-2; D not resolved. The CDR3 has 12 residues. Per the germline V gene, CDR1 is SGHRS and CDR2 is YFSETQ. V dropped 4 bases and J dropped 5 bases, with 9 bases sitting between them. This chain's CDR3 is CASSESDYGYTF. CDR3 in DNA: TGCGCCAGCAGCGAGTCGGATTATGGCTACACCTTC.

The chain has TRBV20-1 and TRBJ2-1; D gene ambiguous. The germline V gene has CDR1 DFQATT and CDR2 SNEGSKA (reference sequence). The ends were cut back, 3 bases at V and 9 bases at J, with 9 bases in the middle. The CDR3 loop spans 11 amino acids. The CDR3 sequence: CSARPASEQFF. CDR3 DNA sequence: TGCAGTGCTAGGCCCGCTAGTGAGCAGTTCTTC.

The V gene is TRBV13, the J gene TRBJ2-7, with D maybe TRBD2 (7 bases). V was trimmed by 3 bases and J by 0 bases, leaving 18 bases between them. The CDR3 sequence is 17 residues long. Germline CDR1 is PRHDT and CDR2 is FYEKMQ (reference sequence). The CDR3 bases are TGTGCCAGCAGCTTGAGGGGGTTGCGGGAGAACTCCTACGAGCAGTACTTC. It is translated as CASSLRGLRENSYEQYF.

This clone was counted once. The chain uses TRBV27 and TRBJ1-6; D might be TRBD1 (5 bases). The V end lost 6 bases, the J end lost 13 bases, and 19 bases lay between the germline ends. The germline V gene has CDR1 MNHEY and CDR2 SMNVEV (reference sequence). The CDR3 totals 14 residues. For the CDR3, the DNA is TGTGCCAGCAGACTAAGGGACGGACGATTGCCCCTCCACTTT. It translates to CASRLRDGRLPLHF.

This rearrangement joins TRBV5-4 to TRBJ2-7, with TRBD1 as a possible D gene (6 bases). Germline V gene lookup returns CDR1 SGHNT and CDR2 YYREEE (reference sequence). The CDR3 runs 14 residues. The V end was cut by 0 bases, the J end by 8 bases, with 15 bases between. This CDR3 is CASSLEGHPSKQYF. The CDR3 coding sequence is TGTGCCAGCAGCTTGGAGGGACACCCCTCGAAGCAGTACTTC.

The chain's CDR3 is CASSEGQGPTGELFF. The CDR3 nucleotides read TGTGCCAGCAGTGAGGGGCAGGGACCCACCGGGGAGCTGTTTTTT. This chain connects TRBV6-1 to TRBJ2-2; D possibly uses TRBD1 or TRBD2 (5 bases each). V was shortened by 3 bases and J by 4 bases, with 12 bases between the two germline ends. Germline lookup yields CDR1 MNHNS and CDR2 SASEGT. The CDR3 length is 15 residues.

The CDR3 nucleotides read TGTGCCAGCGGAAGACAGTTAGGGTCACCCCTCCACTTT. Amino acids: CASGRQLGSPLHF. The chain carries TRBV12-3 or TRBV12-4 and TRBJ1-6; possible D gene TRBD1, 5 bases. This CDR3 contains 13 residues. Trimming took 8 bases from V and 10 from J, leaving 15 bases between them.

This chain links TRBV2 with TRBJ1-5; D unresolved. Trimming left V 6 bases short and J 2 bases short, with 23 bases between. The germline V gene encodes CDR1 SNHLY and CDR2 FYNNEI. This CDR3 region has 18 residues. The CDR3: CASRGGLGSLVGNQPQHF. The CDR3 DNA follows: TGTGCCAGCAGGGGAGGGTTGGGTTCGTTGGTCGGCAATCAGCCCCAGCATTTT.

The rearrangement joins TRBV24-1 to TRBJ2-2; tentative D call: TRBD1 (5 bases). This CDR3 region has 14 residues. V was clipped by 7 bases and J by 0 bases, with 8 bases between them. CDR1 is KGHDR and CDR2 is SFDVKD in the germline V gene. The CDR3 loop is CATRAGTNTGELFF. In DNA, the CDR3 is TGTGCCACCAGGGCAGGGACGAACACCGGGGAGCTGTTTTTT.

The chain carries TRBV7-3 and TRBJ1-5; D perhaps matches TRBD1 (6 bases). The V and J ends lost 1 base and 4 bases respectively, with 11 bases between them. The CDR3 loop spans 15 amino acids. Germline V lookup: CDR1 SGHTA, CDR2 FQGTGA. The CDR3: CASSLNLGANQPQHF. CDR3 DNA sequence: TGTGCCAGCAGCTTAAATCTGGGGGCTAATCAGCCCCAGCATTTT.

The CDR3 is CASSVESGQASYEQYF. CDR3 nucleotides: TGTGCCAGCAGCGTCGAGTCGGGACAAGCCTCCTACGAGCAGTACTTC. The V gene is TRBV9, the J gene TRBJ2-7; D is possibly TRBD1 (6 bases). The CDR3 runs 16 residues. The germline CDR1 and CDR2 sequences are SGDLS and YYNGEE. Trimming stripped 2 bases from V and 0 bases from J, with 15 bases between.